The T cell receptor (beta chain) described here comes from a study of OX40 agonist ivuxolimab in advanced cancers. Profiled with immunoSEQ multiplex PCR; TCRdb holds only in-frame clones, not every one. The repertoire holds roughly 50,000 clones, with about 83% as singletons. The CDR3 is 17 residues long. In germline, CDR1 is MNHEY, CDR2 SMNVEV (reference sequence). The V end was cut by 2 bases, the J end by 5 bases, with 21 bases between. The chain employs TRBV27 and TRBJ1-1; D possibly corresponds to TRBD1 (5 bases). This specimen consisted of CD4+ or CD8+ T cells sorted from blood, obtained in a trial of the OX40 agonist ivuxolimab. The clonotype originates from an adult with an advanced solid tumor such as melanoma, head and neck, liver or kidney cancer. CDR3 sequence: CASSLGARFQGVTEAFF. CDR3 bases: TGTGCCAGCAGTTTAGGGGCAAGATTCCAGGGAGTTACTGAAGCTTTCTTT.